What follows are 26 T cell receptor beta chains derived from one specimen sequenced in a study of PD-L1 blockade in urothelial cancer. Measured with immunoSEQ multiplex PCR; TCRdb has only the in-frame clones, and not every one. This sample yields fewer than 130,000 clones, of which roughly 84% are seen a single time; 2% to 2.5% belongs to the top ten. The sequenced sample was PBMCs, obtained around atezolizumab (anti-PD-L1) treatment. The source is a man aged 50-60 years with urothelial cancer.

The chain uses TRBV6-1 and TRBJ2-7, with D uncertain. This CDR3 has 18 residues. Trimming cost V 1 base and J 0 bases, with 19 bases left between them. Germline V gene lookup returns CDR1 MNHNS and CDR2 SASEGT. The CDR3 loop reads CASSEEALATPLSYEQYF. CDR3 bases: TGTGCCAGCAGTGAAGAAGCTCTTGCGACTCCCCTCTCCTACGAGCAGTACTTC.

CDR3 DNA: TGCGCCAGCAGCTTCCGGGGAGCGGAGAGCACAGATACGCAGTATTTT. It specifies CASSFRGAESTDTQYF. The chain links TRBV5-1 to TRBJ2-3; TRBD2 might be the D (5 bases). The CDR3 runs 16 residues. V was pared by 2 bases and J by 0 bases, with 13 bases between. Germline CDR1 SGHRS, CDR2 YFSETQ.

This CDR3 is CASSLVTGRPTGELFF. CDR3 coding DNA: TGCGCCAGCAGCTTGGTTACCGGGAGGCCCACCGGGGAGCTGTTTTTT. J is TRBJ2-2 and V is TRBV5-1; 7 nucleotides align to TRBD2. J was trimmed by 4 bases and V by 0 bases; bases with no gene match: 6. This CDR3 is 16 amino acids long. Germline CDR1 reads SGHRS; CDR2 reads YFSETQ.

The chain has TRBV13 and TRBJ2-2; D is ambiguous. This CDR3 has 15 amino acids. V was clipped by 1 base and J by 1 base, with 7 bases between them. CDR1 and CDR2 from the germline V gene are PRHDT and FYEKMQ (reference sequence). The CDR3 sequence: CASSLVGQNTGELFF. The CDR3 nucleotides read TGTGCCAGCAGCTTAGTGGGCCAGAACACCGGGGAGCTGTTTTTT.

V and J are TRBV10-2 and TRBJ2-7; 9 nucleotides agree with TRBD2. V was clipped by 6 bases and J by 3 bases; unmatched bases: 6. In germline, CDR1 is WSHSY, CDR2 SAAADI. The CDR3 has 14 residues. The CDR3 nucleotides read TGCGCCAGCAGAGAGACTAGCGGACACTACGAGCAGTACTTC. Translated: CASRETSGHYEQYF.

Only one count was recorded for this clone. The chain employs TRBV7-6 and TRBJ2-1; 14 positions match TRBD2. The V and J ends lost 5 bases and 9 bases, in that order; junction bases with no gene match: 9. The CDR3 has 16 amino acids. CDR1 and CDR2 (germline): SGHVS, FNYEAQ. The CDR3 DNA is TGTGCCAGCAGCCCCCGGGGACTAGCGGGAGTTTCTGAGCAGTTCTTC. This encodes CASSPRGLAGVSEQFF.

The chain recombines TRBV5-1 with TRBJ1-3; 8 bases fit TRBD1. The J segment lost 0 bases and the V segment lost 4 bases, leaving 3 bases of the junction unmatched. Germline V gene lookup returns CDR1 SGHRS and CDR2 YFSETQ. CDR3 length: 15 amino acids. CDR3: CASSLGQVSGNTIYF. DNA for the CDR3: TGCGCCAGCAGCCTGGGACAGGTCTCTGGAAACACCATATATTTT.

In DNA form, the CDR3 reads TGTGCCTGGAGTGTAGGGACAGGGGGTGAAGCTTTCTTT. Translating it yields CAWSVGTGGEAFF. This rearrangement joins TRBV30 to TRBJ1-1, with 11 bases fitting TRBD1. The V segment lost 0 bases and the J segment 7 bases; nucleotides outside the gene matches: 1. The germline CDR1 and CDR2 sequences are GTSNPN and SVGIG (reference sequence). The CDR3 is 13 residues long.

The sample holds one count of this clone. This could be a read error, since a much larger clone is one nucleotide away. V and J are TRBV28 and TRBJ1-4; possible D gene TRBD1, 6 bases. V was trimmed by 6 bases and J by 8 bases, leaving 10 bases between them. The CDR3 covers 12 residues. Germline assignment: CDR1 MDHEN and CDR2 SYDVKM. The CDR3 nucleotides are TGTGCCAGCAGGGACAGAGGGGAAAAACTGTTTTTT. It encodes CASRDRGEKLFF.

The chain carries TRBV6-6 and TRBJ1-1; D call uncertain. There are 15 residues in the CDR3. Germline assignment: CDR1 MNHNY and CDR2 SVGAGI (reference sequence). The V end was cut by 4 bases, the J end by 8 bases, with 20 bases between. CDR3 region: CASSSHGAARPEAFF. For the CDR3, the DNA is TGTGCCAGCAGTTCCCACGGAGCGGCCAGGCCAGAAGCTTTCTTT.

V gene TRBV9 combines with J gene TRBJ2-1, with a tentative D call TRBD2 (7 bases). The CDR3 totals 15 residues. The V end was cut by 4 bases, the J end by 5 bases, with 16 bases between. CDR1 is SGDLS and CDR2 is YYNGEE in the germline V gene. This CDR3 reads CASSRGLGGNNEQFF. CDR3 nucleotides: TGTGCCAGCAGCCGAGGACTAGGGGGAAACAATGAGCAGTTCTTC.

The CDR3 region is CASRTDSEAFF. CDR3 DNA: TGTGCCAGTCGAACAGACAGTGAAGCTTTCTTT. The chain combines TRBV19 with TRBJ1-1, with D maybe TRBD1 (5 bases). CDR1 and CDR2 from the germline V gene are LNHDA and SQIVND (reference sequence). This CDR3 is 11 amino acids long. With 8 bases removed from V and 7 bases from J, the gap between germline ends came to 11 bases.

The chain uses TRBV28 and TRBJ2-3, with no clear D. Looked up from germline, CDR1 is MDHEN and CDR2 is SYDVKM. Trimming stripped 6 bases from V and 6 bases from J, with 7 bases between. This CDR3 contains 11 residues. The CDR3 is CASSLLDTQYF. As DNA, the CDR3 is TGTGCCAGCAGCCTCCTGGATACGCAGTATTTT.

The chain employs TRBV9 and TRBJ1-1, with 8 bases aligning to TRBD1. The germline gives CDR1 SGDLS, CDR2 YYNGEE. The length of the CDR3 is 14 residues. J lost 7 bases, V lost 4 bases, and 9 bases had no gene match. The DNA for the CDR3 is TGTGCCAGCAGCACGACCGGGACAGGCAGTGAAGCTTTCTTT. Translated, it gives CASSTTGTGSEAFF.

V gene TRBV13 combines with J gene TRBJ1-1, with 7 bases lining up with TRBD1. The CDR3 covers 13 residues. Germline V CDR1 and CDR2: PRHDT, FYEKMQ (reference sequence). With V trimmed by 2 bases and J by 5 bases, 2 bases remained unmatched. CDR3 residues: CASSLRGQTEAFF. Here the CDR3 DNA reads TGTGCCAGCAGCTTAAGGGGGCAAACTGAAGCTTTCTTT.

J is TRBJ2-7 and V is TRBV28; 9 positions match TRBD1. The CDR3 covers 16 residues. Germline V CDR1 and CDR2: MDHEN, SYDVKM. J gave up 1 base and V 5 bases, and 9 bases lay outside the gene matches. CDR3 DNA: TGTGCCAGCAGTCACAGTGCGGGACAGGGTTCCTACGAGCAGTACTTC. Translation gives CASSHSAGQGSYEQYF.

J is TRBJ2-3 and V is TRBV5-4; weak D call: TRBD1 (6 bases). The ends were cut back, 8 bases at V and 1 base at J, with 14 bases in the middle. There are 14 residues in the CDR3. Germline assignment: CDR1 SGHNT and CDR2 YYREEE (reference sequence). CDR3 amino acids: CASAQGSRTDTQYF. The CDR3 DNA is TGTGCCAGTGCCCAGGGGTCCCGCACAGATACGCAGTATTTT.

The CDR3, as DNA: TGCGCCAGCAGCTTCCTAGCGGGAAACACAGATACGCAGTATTTT. Its translation: CASSFLAGNTDTQYF. The chain is built from TRBV5-1 and TRBJ2-3; 9 bases are a match to TRBD2. The CDR3 consists of 15 residues. Germline assignment: CDR1 SGHRS and CDR2 YFSETQ. V was pared by 2 bases and J by 2 bases, with 3 bases of the junction left unmatched.

The rearrangement links TRBV6-1 to TRBJ2-5; D perhaps matches TRBD2 (5 bases). CDR1 and CDR2 from the germline V gene are MNHNS and SASEGT. V lost 7 bases to trimming and J lost 2 bases, with 14 bases between them. The CDR3 length is 14 residues. The CDR3 here is CASTLTSGQETQYF. For the CDR3, the DNA is TGTGCCAGCACCCTTACTAGTGGACAAGAGACCCAGTACTTC.

This clone showed up just once. The J gene is TRBJ1-3, the V gene TRBV6-1, with D possibly TRBD1 on 6 matching bases. This CDR3 is 15 amino acids long. The germline V gene encodes CDR1 MNHNS and CDR2 SASEGT. The V and J ends lost 7 bases and 1 base respectively, with 14 bases between them. The CDR3 sequence: CASNTGSLSGNTIYF. In DNA, the CDR3 is TGTGCCAGCAACACAGGGAGTTTGTCTGGAAACACCATATATTTT.

The chain has TRBV27 and TRBJ2-5, with D perhaps matching TRBD1 (6 bases). Germline CDR1 is MNHEY and CDR2 is SMNVEV (reference sequence). Trimming pared 7 bases from V and 1 base from J, leaving 10 bases between. This CDR3 has 13 amino acids. CDR3 in DNA: TGTGCCAGCAACCGACAGGTCCAAGAGACCCAGTACTTC. Translation gives CASNRQVQETQYF.

The rearrangement links TRBV5-4 to TRBJ2-1; tentatively, D is TRBD2 (5 bases). Germline CDR1 and CDR2: SGHNT and YYREEE (reference sequence). The CDR3 consists of 17 residues. Trimming shortened V by 0 bases and J by 4 bases, and 17 bases separated the two germline ends. CDR3: CASSLVWETREYNEQFF. CDR3 coding DNA: TGTGCCAGCAGCTTGGTGTGGGAAACTAGGGAGTACAATGAGCAGTTCTTC. Full variable domain (remainder filled in from reference TRBV5-4 and TRBJ2-1): ETGVTQSPTHLIKTRGQQVTLRCSSQSGHNTVSWYQQALGQGPQFIFQYYREEENGRGNFPPRFSGLQFPNYSSELNVNALELDDSALYLCASSLVWETREYNEQFFGPGTRLTVL.

The chain links TRBV28 to TRBJ2-1; the D is unclear. This CDR3 spans 14 amino acids. Germline-derived CDR1 and CDR2 are MDHEN and SYDVKM. The V end was cut by 0 bases, the J end by 3 bases, with 6 bases between. The CDR3 region has the DNA TGTGCCAGCAGTTTATGGGGCAGCTACAATGAGCAGTTCTTC. It translates to CASSLWGSYNEQFF.

In the case of this clone: At one boundary the junction diverges from the germline segment, which might be a read error. This chain joins TRBV27 and TRBJ2-2; no clear D gene. Germline V CDR1 and CDR2: MNHEY, SMNVEV (reference sequence). The CDR3 extends over 15 amino acids. This chain's CDR3 is CASSLSTSNTGELFF. The CDR3 DNA reads TGTGCCAGCAGTCTATCCACATCGAACACCGGGGAGCTGTTTTTT.

The V and J genes are TRBV27 and TRBJ1-5, with 8 nucleotides matching TRBD1. CDR3 size: 16 residues. Germline V gives CDR1 MNHEY, CDR2 SMNVEV (reference sequence). With V trimmed by 5 bases and J by 2 bases, 8 bases remained unmatched. The chain's CDR3 is CASSPLAGGGNQPQHF. The CDR3 nucleotides read TGTGCCAGCAGTCCCCTGGCAGGGGGCGGCAATCAGCCCCAGCATTTT.

The sample holds a few counts of this clone. Written as DNA, the CDR3 is TGTGCCTGCCGGGGGGAGAACACTGAAGCTTTCTTT. Residues: CACRGENTEAFF. The chain combines TRBV2 with TRBJ1-1, with D maybe TRBD1 (5 bases). CDR1 SNHLY and CDR2 FYNNEI come from the germline V gene. V lost 11 bases and J 1 base, leaving 11 bases between the germline ends. This CDR3 has 12 residues.